This T cell receptor (beta chain) was sequenced in a study of cytotoxic CD8 clonotypes in ibrutinib-treated CLL (dated by TCRdb to about 2021). At the level of the whole study: The cohort included around 15 treatment-naive and around 10 relapsed/refractory patients; some 18 were IGHV unmutated. Responses were partial in some 24 patients and complete in 2; after median around 68 months follow-up, approximately 15 stayed in remission and about 12 progressed. Samples at response were collected after a median of 12 months of treatment, with a range of roughly 6 to 36 months. Samples averaged approximately 260,000 productive templates and 94,082 productive rearrangements. Of the 90 or so participants in the trial, about two dozen had longitudinal samples available. Cryopreserved peripheral blood mononuclear cells were obtained prior to treatment, at the time of response, and at either disease progression or sustained remission. Every remission and progressive disease sample was obtained while ibrutinib was still being received by the patients.

The time point label, read with the paper, signifies: approximately 2 years on ibrutinib. Roughly 1.8 micrograms of genomic DNA were extracted from cryopreserved PBMCs for TCR beta library preparation. High-throughput TCR beta sequencing was performed on longitudinal blood samples from CLL patients receiving ibrutinib monotherapy. Patients were enrolled in a phase 2 open-label single-center ibrutinib monotherapy trial. General study outcomes and caveats: Clonality rose at ibrutinib response, remained stable during sustained remission, and dropped back toward baseline at progression. Baseline clonality exceeded that of age-matched healthy donors and correlated strongly with circulating CD8+ T-cell counts. Lymph node repertoires were not examined, and the timing of sampling was not matched between patients in sustained remission and those whose disease progressed. Public clonotypes were found to be uncommon and were observed to contract or remain stable during treatment; the increase in clonality was shown to reflect expansion of private clonotypes at ibrutinib response.

With respect to this clone: Which antigen it targets is not known. Base qualities are not recorded, but no much larger clone differs from it by a single base.

The goal of deep resolution MiSeq sequencing was a depth between 1 in 1 million and 1 in 200,000 T cells, and coverage averaged 10x per clonotype. The immunoSEQ hsTCRB Kit was used to generate TCR beta libraries. The authors processed their data as follows. The data were analyzed with ImmunoSEQ Analyzer and ImmunoSEQ Data Assistant, and V, D and J gene assignments followed IMGT definitions. Clonality was computed as one minus normalized Shannon entropy of productive rearrangement frequencies, ranging from 0 to 1. Public clonotype analysis was restricted to overrepresented clonotypes comprising at least 0.05% of each patient's repertoire. Around 13 age-matched healthy donor repertoires from immuneACCESS were used as controls for clonality. The table was pulled from immuneACCESS by TCRdb, which kept in-frame rearrangements only. Such tables lose some clones; where checked, under half of the loss comes from unresolved V genes, and the rest has no known cause. Clone size and the V and J calls come from that table; the DNA yielded D and trimming. The sample yields around 70,000 clones; roughly 80% were counted once. Roughly 40% of the sample is taken by the ten largest.

The sequenced sample was PBMCs, obtained after 24 months of ibrutinib treatment. This clonotype originated in a human donor with chronic lymphocytic leukemia.

The encoded CDR3 is CASSQARTSGRKIYNEQFF. The sequenced DNA: TGCGCCAGCAGCCAAGCAAGGACTAGCGGGAGAAAGATTTACAATGAGCAGTTCTTC. This chain is built from TRBV4-3 and TRBJ2-1; 13 central nucleotides agree with TRBD2. The CDR3 measures 19 amino acids from cysteine to phenylalanine. Here the CDR3 DNA is all that survives: 57 bases in frame from base 1. Here V drops 1 base and J drops 4 bases, and the junction holds 10 bases not matched to any gene. The germline V gene supplies CDR1 LGHNA and CDR2 YSLEER.